This T cell receptor beta chain was sequenced for a study of CD8 T cells in ankylosing spondylitis (dated by TCRdb to between 2016 and 2019). Background for the entire study: The study set out to find disease-linked TCR variants by profiling T cell receptor beta repertoires in ankylosing spondylitis patients and healthy donors. In total, the full study cohort was made up of approximately 99 healthy donors and 25 or so ankylosing spondylitis patients. Samples of peripheral blood were taken, and for ankylosing spondylitis patients, synovial fluid was collected as well. General conclusions and limits of the study: Significant enrichment of the disease-linked clones was reported in matched synovial fluid samples from ankylosing spondylitis patients. Some motif variants were previously reported in synovial fluid and blood of reactive arthritis patients, suggesting common disease-initiation mechanisms. A TCR beta motif made up of several highly homologous amino acid variants appeared to be characteristic of blood from ankylosing spondylitis patients. A CD8+ phenotype was shown by the disease-linked clones, which were found at relatively low frequencies in peripheral blood.

The sequencing machine was an Illumina HiSeq 2500. Quantitative 5'-RACE with molecular barcodes was the method used to prepare the TCR beta libraries. The authors processed their data as follows. To identify disease-linked TCR variants, a new computational method was used, one built on a probabilistic model of VDJ rearrangement. Starting from the raw public reads, TCRdb applied fastp trimming at Q25, assembled clones with MiXCR and retained in-frame beta chains. Every distinct CDR3 protein forms one entry, paired with its most common genes and DNA. What appears here as the V and J calls and clone size reflects TCRdb's work, not the paper's. The sample has about 220,000 distinct CDR3 sequences on record, around 25% of them singletons. The top ten constitute approximately 6.6% of the sample. The CDR3, from cysteine to phenylalanine, totals 11 residues. This entry keeps only the CDR3 DNA: 33 bases, framed from base 1. Relative to germline, V is 6 bases shorter and J is 3 bases shorter, with 6 bases between their ends. CDR1 and CDR2, per the germline V gene, are MGHDK and SYGVNS.

This clonotype has ten or more counts. The clone's antigen remains unknown. No base quality values were provided; no much bigger clone lies one nucleotide off. The chain links TRBV25-1 with TRBJ2-7; 5 matching bases give a weak D call of TRBD2. Material for sequencing was blood, either unsorted or a sorted T cell fraction (not recorded which). The source of this sequence is a male donor with ankylosing spondylitis or in good health (not recorded which). The CDR3 loop reads CASRDFYEQYF. Here is the DNA: TGTGCCAGCAGGGACTTCTACGAGCAGTACTTC.